This entry lists 31 T cell receptor beta chains sequenced from one sample in a study of blood T cell repertoires in COVID-19. TCRdb's table, derived via immunoSEQ multiplex PCR, lists solely in-frame clones and lacks some. The table lists about 70,000 clones, more than 85% of them singletons, with just over 2.5% in the top ten. The sequencing input was peripheral blood. Every receptor here comes from a man in his forties or fifties with COVID-19, enrolled during active disease.

The chain carries TRBV7-9 and TRBJ2-1; 12 nucleotides agree with TRBD2. Germline CDR1 is SEHNR and CDR2 is FQNEAQ (reference sequence). Losses at the gene ends were 4 bases for V and 4 bases for J; bases not matched to a gene: 11. This CDR3 is 18 amino acids long. Here the CDR3 reads CASSSKTSGSFGYNEQFF. The CDR3 region has the DNA TGTGCCAGCAGCTCCAAGACTAGCGGGAGTTTTGGTTACAATGAGCAGTTCTTC.

This rearrangement joins TRBV19 to TRBJ1-5; 7 bases agree with TRBD1. The V gene end was trimmed by 9 bases and the J gene end by 4 bases; junction bases not matched to a gene: 6. The CDR3 is made up of 13 amino acids. CDR1 and CDR2 from the germline V gene are LNHDA and SQIVND (reference sequence). The CDR3 protein is CASSTGTNQPQHF. CDR3 DNA: TGTGCCAGCTCGACAGGGACAAATCAGCCCCAGCATTTT.

The chain combines TRBV28 with TRBJ1-2; 9 bases map to TRBD1. This CDR3 is 16 amino acids long. Germline lookup yields CDR1 MDHEN and CDR2 SYDVKM. Germline trimming cut 9 bases from V and 0 bases from J; bases unmatched to any gene: 11. The CDR3, as DNA: TGTGCCAGTGGTCGCCCGACAGGGGGTCCTAACTATGGCTACACCTTC. Residues: CASGRPTGGPNYGYTF.

The rearrangement uses TRBV23-1 and TRBJ2-1, with TRBD1 matching 7 bases. TRBV23-1 is treated as an ORF (open reading frame) with a function not yet certain. V was clipped by 3 bases and J by 4 bases; unmatched bases: 6. The CDR3 is 15 residues long. Here the CDR3 DNA reads TGCGCCAGCAGTCATTTGCCGGACAGGTACAATGAGCAGTTCTTC. Protein: CASSHLPDRYNEQFF.

The CDR3 DNA reads as TGTGCCAGCAGTCCGGGGATCTCCTACGAGCAGTACTTC. Protein: CASSPGISYEQYF. The V gene is TRBV28, the J gene TRBJ2-7; possibly TRBD2 for D (5 bases). CDR1 and CDR2 from the germline V gene are MDHEN and SYDVKM. V lost 5 bases and J 0 bases, leaving 8 bases between the germline ends. The CDR3 is 13 residues long.

The rearrangement links TRBV6-6 to TRBJ2-7; D is ambiguous. Germline values: CDR1 MNHNY, CDR2 SVGAGI (reference sequence). The CDR3 is 12 residues long. V lost 3 bases and J 1 base, leaving 4 bases between the germline ends. CDR3 in DNA: TGTGCCAGCAGTTATCGTTCCTACGAGCAGTACGTC. This translates into CASSYRSYEQYV.

The rearrangement joins TRBV12-3 or TRBV12-4 to TRBJ2-7; possible D gene TRBD1, 5 bases. V lost 1 base and J 6 bases, leaving 10 bases between the germline ends. The length of the CDR3 is 13 residues. CDR3 residues: CASSLGGPGEQYV. CDR3 DNA: TGTGCCAGCAGTTTAGGGGGCCCGGGCGAGCAGTACGTC.

V is TRBV24-1 and J is TRBJ2-6; 8 bases map to TRBD1. The germline V gene encodes CDR1 KGHDR and CDR2 SFDVKD. Losses at the gene ends were 4 bases for V and 3 bases for J; bases not matched to a gene: 7. CDR3 length equals 17 residues. The CDR3, as DNA: TGTGCCACCAGTGAAGACAGGGGCGCGGATGGGGCCAACGTCCTGACTTTC. Protein sequence: CATSEDRGADGANVLTF.

The gene calls are TRBV5-1 and TRBJ2-5; 9 nucleotides match TRBD1. Germline CDR1 reads SGHRS; CDR2 reads YFSETQ. J gave up 4 bases and V 4 bases, and 8 bases lay outside the gene matches. The CDR3 consists of 15 residues. The CDR3 spells CASSLGQGQAETQYF. The CDR3 DNA reads TGCGCCAGCAGCCTGGGACAGGGACAGGCAGAGACCCAGTACTTC.

V usage is TRBV6-5 and J usage is TRBJ1-2; D unresolved. Germline V gene data show CDR1 as MNHEY and CDR2 as SVGAGI. This CDR3 has 13 amino acids. Trimming cost V 2 bases and J 1 base, with 5 bases left between them. Here the CDR3 reads CASSYPGNYGYTF. The CDR3 DNA follows: TGTGCCAGCAGTTACCCAGGTAACTATGGCTACACCTTC.

The rearrangement uses TRBV24-1 and TRBJ1-5; a possible D gene is TRBD1 (6 bases). The CDR3 extends over 16 amino acids. The V and J ends lost 8 bases and 0 bases respectively, with 16 bases between them. Germline CDR1 is KGHDR and CDR2 is SFDVKD. The CDR3 protein is CATTEGQIDSNQPQHF. DNA for the CDR3: TGTGCCACCACAGAAGGACAGATAGATAGCAATCAGCCCCAGCATTTT.

J is TRBJ1-6 and V is TRBV7-9; a weak D match, TRBD1 (5 bases). From germline, CDR1 is SEHNR and CDR2 FQNEAQ (reference sequence). Trimming stripped 5 bases from V and 5 bases from J, with 10 bases between. This CDR3 spans 14 amino acids. In nucleotides, the CDR3 is TGTGCCAGCAGCCTCGGAGGGGATAATTCACCCCTCCACTTT. Protein product: CASSLGGDNSPLHF.

This sequence joins TRBV5-4 and TRBJ1-4; a possible D gene is TRBD1 (5 bases). Trimming cost V 4 bases and J 3 bases, with 16 bases left between them. CDR1 and CDR2 (germline): SGHNT, YYREEE (reference sequence). The CDR3 consists of 16 residues. The CDR3 reads CASSPGGERANEKLFF. DNA of the CDR3: TGTGCCAGCAGCCCGGGGGGGGAAAGGGCTAATGAAAAACTGTTTTTT.

The chain links TRBV2 to TRBJ2-5; tentative D call: TRBD2 (5 bases). The V and J ends lost 6 bases and 5 bases respectively, with 16 bases between them. Germline CDR1 reads SNHLY; CDR2 reads FYNNEI. The CDR3 is 14 amino acids. CDR3 region: CASRMVVSGETQYF. CDR3 DNA sequence: TGTGCCAGCAGGATGGTAGTGTCGGGGGAGACCCAGTACTTC.

V and J are TRBV18 and TRBJ2-7; TRBD2 matches at 7 bases. CDR3 length equals 13 residues. Germline CDR1 reads KGHSH; CDR2 reads LQKENI. V trimming: 3 bases; J trimming: 7 bases; junction bases outside the gene matches: 6. The CDR3: CASSPDGRREQYV. CDR3 nucleotides: TGTGCCAGCTCACCCGACGGGAGGAGGGAGCAGTACGTC.

V gene TRBV29-1 combines with J gene TRBJ2-3, with no clear D. CDR1 SQVTM and CDR2 ANQGSEA come from the germline V gene. This CDR3 comprises 12 residues. Trimming shortened V by 5 bases and J by 4 bases, and 10 bases separated the two germline ends. In DNA, the CDR3 is TGCAGCGTTAGCCCCCCGGCAGATACGCAGTATTTT. Protein product: CSVSPPADTQYF.

This chain joins TRBV9 and TRBJ2-3; D possibly corresponds to TRBD2 (6 bases). Trimming took 4 bases from V and 1 from J, leaving 13 bases between them. Germline lookup yields CDR1 SGDLS and CDR2 YYNGEE. The CDR3 runs 15 residues. The CDR3: CASSPRLVGTDTQYF. In DNA form, the CDR3 reads TGTGCCAGCAGCCCCCGACTAGTTGGCACAGATACGCAGTATTTT.

This clone was counted only a few times. The rearrangement joins TRBV11-2 to TRBJ1-5, with D possibly being TRBD1 (6 bases). This CDR3 spans 13 amino acids. Germline V gene sequence: CDR1 SGHAT, CDR2 FQNNGV. The V end was cut by 5 bases, the J end by 4 bases, with 9 bases between. The DNA for the CDR3 is TGTGCCAGCAGCGCAGGGGTAAATCAGCCCCAGCATTTT. Protein: CASSAGVNQPQHF. Drawing the rest from reference TRBV11-2 and TRBJ1-5, the complete variable domain is EAGVAQSPRYKIIEKRQSVAFWCNPISGHATLYWYQQILGQGPKLLIQFQNNGVVDDSQLPKDRFSAERLKGVDSTLKIQPAKLEDSAVYLCASSAGVNQPQHFGDGTRLSIL.

This clone was observed a handful of times. This chain links TRBV5-4 with TRBJ1-2; D gene unclear. CDR1 SGHNT and CDR2 YYREEE come from the germline V gene (reference sequence). The CDR3 loop spans 14 amino acids. V shed 0 bases and J shed 3 bases, with 9 bases lying between them. The chain's CDR3 is CASSLGRVDYGYTF. The CDR3 region has the DNA TGTGCCAGCAGCTTGGGGAGGGTAGACTATGGCTACACCTTC.

The V and J genes are TRBV27 and TRBJ1-1, with TRBD1 matching over 7 bases. V trimming: 6 bases; J trimming: 0 bases; junction bases outside the gene matches: 7. CDR3 length: 15 amino acids. The germline gives CDR1 MNHEY, CDR2 SMNVEV (reference sequence). CDR3 bases: TGTGCCAGCAGAAATGACAGGGCGATGAACACTGAAGCTTTCTTT. This sequence encodes CASRNDRAMNTEAFF.

The V gene is TRBV12-3 or TRBV12-4, the J gene TRBJ2-5; no definite D call. Trimming took off 3 bases at V and 5 bases at J, with 10 bases between the two ends. The CDR3 totals 13 residues. CDR3 in DNA: TGTGCCAGCAGTTTGAATAACGAGGAGACCCAGTACTTC. Protein product: CASSLNNEETQYF.

Only one count was recorded for this clone. The CDR3 region is CASSLAGAGGSGNTIYF. The CDR3 DNA is TGCGCCAGCAGCTTGGCCGGGGCAGGGGGCTCCGGAAACACCATATATTTT. The gene calls are TRBV5-1 and TRBJ1-3; 8 bases match TRBD1. The CDR3 has 17 residues. Germline V gene lookup returns CDR1 SGHRS and CDR2 YFSETQ. J lost 4 bases, V lost 0 bases, and 9 bases had no gene match.

The chain employs TRBV30 and TRBJ2-3, with 7 bases that match TRBD2. CDR3 length equals 16 residues. With V trimmed by 4 bases and J by 1 base, 11 bases remained unmatched. Germline assignment: CDR1 GTSNPN and CDR2 SVGIG (reference sequence). CDR3 loop: CAWTPLFRGGTDTQYF. The CDR3 DNA is TGTGCCTGGACTCCCCTGTTCCGGGGGGGCACAGATACGCAGTATTTT.

This clone was seen once. This sequence joins TRBV6-6 and TRBJ1-4; D is unclear. CDR1 and CDR2 from the germline V gene are MNHNY and SVGAGI (reference sequence). This CDR3 contains 15 residues. The V and J ends lost 0 bases and 6 bases respectively, with 11 bases between them. CDR3 DNA: TGTGCCAGCAGTTACTCGATGGAGGGAGATGAAAAACTGTTTTTT. Translation gives CASSYSMEGDEKLFF.

The J gene is TRBJ2-1, the V gene TRBV5-1; 12 nucleotides agree with TRBD2. Germline CDR1 reads SGHRS; CDR2 reads YFSETQ. The CDR3 runs to 15 residues. With V trimmed by 4 bases and J by 9 bases, 8 bases remained unmatched. CDR3 DNA sequence: TGCGCCAGCAGCCTTAGACTAGCGGGAGTGGCTGAGCAGTTCTTC. Its protein product is CASSLRLAGVAEQFF.

This clone appeared a single time. CDR3 protein: CAWSVEWGDYGYTF. The CDR3 nucleotides are TGTGCCTGGAGTGTAGAATGGGGGGACTATGGCTACACCTTC. J is TRBJ1-2 and V is TRBV30; the D gene is possibly TRBD1 (5 bases). V was clipped by 0 bases and J by 3 bases, with 11 bases between them. This CDR3 has 14 residues. Per the germline V gene, CDR1 is GTSNPN and CDR2 is SVGIG (reference sequence).

This chain uses TRBV11-3 with TRBJ2-1; possibly TRBD2 for D (6 bases). Trimming removed 4 bases at V and 4 bases at J, with 14 bases between. Looked up from germline, CDR1 is SGHNT and CDR2 is YENEEA. The CDR3 has 15 amino acids. The CDR3 here is CASSSSGGPYNEQFF. The CDR3 DNA reads as TGTGCCAGCAGCTCATCAGGAGGGCCATACAATGAGCAGTTCTTC.

The chain combines TRBV7-8 with TRBJ2-7; 10 bases line up with TRBD2. Germline-derived CDR1 and CDR2 are SGHVS and FQNEAQ. V lost 3 bases and J lost 3; bases outside the gene matches: 8. This CDR3 is 16 amino acids long. CDR3 residues: CASSLASGSAIYEQYF. The CDR3 nucleotides are TGTGCCAGCAGCTTGGCTAGCGGGAGCGCTATCTACGAGCAGTACTTC.

V gene TRBV6-5 combines with J gene TRBJ1-1, with D possibly TRBD1 on 6 matching bases. The CDR3 is made up of 13 amino acids. Germline-derived CDR1 and CDR2 are MNHEY and SVGAGI. V was trimmed by 9 bases and J by 2 bases, leaving 13 bases between them. The DNA of the CDR3 is TGTGCCAGTATTACAGGGCACAACACTGAAGCTTTCTTT. Translation: CASITGHNTEAFF.

The chain employs TRBV4-3 and TRBJ1-3; D is perhaps TRBD1 (5 bases). The V end lost 3 bases, the J end lost 4 bases, and 10 bases lay between the germline ends. Germline CDR1 and CDR2: LGHNA and YSLEER. The CDR3 is 14 amino acids. The DNA for the CDR3 is TGCGCCAGCAGCCACGCAGGGTTAGGAAACACCATATATTTT. This sequence encodes CASSHAGLGNTIYF.

CDR3 residues: CSVLLVSYNEQFF. As DNA, the CDR3 is TGCAGCGTCCTACTTGTGTCATACAATGAGCAGTTCTTC. The chain couples TRBV29-1 to TRBJ2-1, with no clear D. Germline V lookup: CDR1 SQVTM, CDR2 ANQGSEA. The CDR3 runs to 13 residues. V lost 6 bases to trimming and J lost 4 bases, with 13 bases between them.